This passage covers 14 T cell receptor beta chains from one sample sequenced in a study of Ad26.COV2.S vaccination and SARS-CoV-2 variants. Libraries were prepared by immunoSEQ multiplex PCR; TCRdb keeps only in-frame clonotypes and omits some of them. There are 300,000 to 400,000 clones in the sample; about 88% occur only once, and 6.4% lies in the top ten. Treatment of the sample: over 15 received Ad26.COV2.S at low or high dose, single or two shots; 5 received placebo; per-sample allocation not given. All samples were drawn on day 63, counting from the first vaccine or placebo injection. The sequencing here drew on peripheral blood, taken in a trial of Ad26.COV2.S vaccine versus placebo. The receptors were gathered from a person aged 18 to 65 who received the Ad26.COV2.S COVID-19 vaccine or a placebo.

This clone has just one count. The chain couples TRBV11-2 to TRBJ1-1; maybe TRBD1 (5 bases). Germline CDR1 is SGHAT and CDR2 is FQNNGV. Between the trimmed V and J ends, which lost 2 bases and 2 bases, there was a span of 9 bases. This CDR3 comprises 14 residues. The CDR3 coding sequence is TGTGCCAGCAGCTTATTGCAGGGTAACACTGAAGCTTTCTTT. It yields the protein CASSLLQGNTEAFF. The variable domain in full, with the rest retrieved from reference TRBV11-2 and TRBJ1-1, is EAGVAQSPRYKIIEKRQSVAFWCNPISGHATLYWYQQILGQGPKLLIQFQNNGVVDDSQLPKDRFSAERLKGVDSTLKIQPAKLEDSAVYLCASSLLQGNTEAFFGQGTRLTVV.

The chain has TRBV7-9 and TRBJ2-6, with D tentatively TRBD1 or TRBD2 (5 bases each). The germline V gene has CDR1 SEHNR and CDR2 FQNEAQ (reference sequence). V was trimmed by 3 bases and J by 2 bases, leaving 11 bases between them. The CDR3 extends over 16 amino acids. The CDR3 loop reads CASSFQGVAGANVLTF. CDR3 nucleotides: TGTGCCAGCAGCTTCCAGGGAGTTGCTGGGGCCAACGTCCTGACTTTC. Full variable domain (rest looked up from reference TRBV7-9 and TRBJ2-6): DTGVSQNPRHKITKRGQNVTFRCDPISEHNRLYWYRQTLGQGPEFLTYFQNEAQLEKSRLLSDRFSAERPKGSFSTLEIQRTEQGDSAMYLCASSFQGVAGANVLTFGAGSRLTVL.

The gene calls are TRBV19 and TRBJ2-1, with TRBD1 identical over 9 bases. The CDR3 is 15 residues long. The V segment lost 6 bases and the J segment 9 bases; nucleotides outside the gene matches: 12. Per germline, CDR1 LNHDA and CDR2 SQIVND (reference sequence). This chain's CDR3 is CASRFTGQGFTEQFF. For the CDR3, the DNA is TGTGCCAGTAGGTTTACAGGACAGGGGTTTACTGAGCAGTTCTTC.

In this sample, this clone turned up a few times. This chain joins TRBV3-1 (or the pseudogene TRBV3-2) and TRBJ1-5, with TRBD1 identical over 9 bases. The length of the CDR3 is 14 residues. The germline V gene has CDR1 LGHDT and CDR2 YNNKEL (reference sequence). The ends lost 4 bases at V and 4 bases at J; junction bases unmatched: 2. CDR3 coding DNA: TGTGCCAGCAGCCTGGGGACAGGGAATCAGCCCCAGCATTTT. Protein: CASSLGTGNQPQHF.

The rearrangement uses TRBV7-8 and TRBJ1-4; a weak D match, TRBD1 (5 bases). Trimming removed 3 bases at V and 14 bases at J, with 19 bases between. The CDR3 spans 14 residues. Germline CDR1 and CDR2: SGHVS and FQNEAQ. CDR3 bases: TGTGCCAGCAGCTTGGGGCAGGGCAACATGGGGCTGTTTTTT. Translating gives CASSLGQGNMGLFF.

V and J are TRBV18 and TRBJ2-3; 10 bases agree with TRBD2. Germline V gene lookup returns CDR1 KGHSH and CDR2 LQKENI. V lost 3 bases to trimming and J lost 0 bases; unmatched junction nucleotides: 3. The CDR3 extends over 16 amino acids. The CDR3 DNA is TGTGCCAGCTCACCTTCAGCGGGGGGGAGCACAGATACGCAGTATTTT. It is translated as CASSPSAGGSTDTQYF.

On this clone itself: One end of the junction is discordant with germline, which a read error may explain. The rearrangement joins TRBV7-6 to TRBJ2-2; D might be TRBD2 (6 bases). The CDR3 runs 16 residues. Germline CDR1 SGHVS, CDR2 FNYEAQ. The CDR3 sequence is CASNLELGGTPGELFF. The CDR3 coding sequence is TGTGCCAGCAACTTAGAACTCGGAGGGACCCCCGGGGAGCTGTTTTTT.

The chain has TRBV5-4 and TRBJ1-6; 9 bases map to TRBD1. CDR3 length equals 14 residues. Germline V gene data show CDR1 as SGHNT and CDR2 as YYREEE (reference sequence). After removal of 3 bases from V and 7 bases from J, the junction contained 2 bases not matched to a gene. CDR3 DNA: TGTGCCAGCAGCTATGACAGGGGGAATTCACCCCTCCACTTT. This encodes CASSYDRGNSPLHF. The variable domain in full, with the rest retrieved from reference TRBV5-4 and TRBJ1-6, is ETGVTQSPTHLIKTRGQQVTLRCSSQSGHNTVSWYQQALGQGPQFIFQYYREEENGRGNFPPRFSGLQFPNYSSELNVNALELDDSALYLCASSYDRGNSPLHFGNGTRLTVT.

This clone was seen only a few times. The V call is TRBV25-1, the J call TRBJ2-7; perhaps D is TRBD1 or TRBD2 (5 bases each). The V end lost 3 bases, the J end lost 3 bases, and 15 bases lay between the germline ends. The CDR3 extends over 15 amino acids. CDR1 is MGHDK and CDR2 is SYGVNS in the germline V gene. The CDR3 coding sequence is TGTGCCAGCAGTGACCCCGGGACCCGAGGCTACGAGCAGTACTTC. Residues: CASSDPGTRGYEQYF.

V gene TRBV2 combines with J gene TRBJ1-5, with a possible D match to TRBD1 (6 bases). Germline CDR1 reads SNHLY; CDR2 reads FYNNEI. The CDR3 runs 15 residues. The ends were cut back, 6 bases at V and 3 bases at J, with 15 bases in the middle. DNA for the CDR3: TGTGCCAGCAGGAGACTACAGGGTCACAATCAGCCCCAGCATTTT. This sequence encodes CASRRLQGHNQPQHF.

CDR3: CASSYGGGSPTAFF. In DNA form, the CDR3 reads TGTGCCAGCAGTTACGGAGGGGGGTCGCCTACAGCTTTCTTT. The chain links TRBV6-5 to TRBJ1-1, with a possible D match to TRBD1 (6 bases). The CDR3 is 14 residues long. Trimming took 2 bases from V and 10 from J, leaving 17 bases between them. Germline-derived CDR1 and CDR2 are MNHEY and SVGAGI.

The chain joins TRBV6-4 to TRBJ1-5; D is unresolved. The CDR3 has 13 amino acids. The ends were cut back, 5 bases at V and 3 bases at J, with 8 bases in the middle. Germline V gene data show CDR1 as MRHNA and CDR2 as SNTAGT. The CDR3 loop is CASSPGLNQPQHF. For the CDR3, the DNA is TGTGCCAGCAGTCCCGGACTCAATCAGCCCCAGCATTTT.

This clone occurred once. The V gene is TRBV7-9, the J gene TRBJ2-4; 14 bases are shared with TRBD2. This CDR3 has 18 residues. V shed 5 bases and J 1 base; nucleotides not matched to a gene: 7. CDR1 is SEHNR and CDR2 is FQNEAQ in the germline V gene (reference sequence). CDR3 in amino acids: CASSKRTSGGQAKNIQYF. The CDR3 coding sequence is TGTGCCAGCAGCAAAAGGACTAGCGGGGGGCAGGCCAAAAACATTCAGTACTTC.

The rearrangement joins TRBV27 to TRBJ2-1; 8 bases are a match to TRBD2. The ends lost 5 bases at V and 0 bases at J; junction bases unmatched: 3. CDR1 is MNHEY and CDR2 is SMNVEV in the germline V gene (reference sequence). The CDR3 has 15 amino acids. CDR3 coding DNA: TGTGCCAGCAGTCGGGAGGGAGACTCCTACAATGAGCAGTTCTTC. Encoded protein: CASSREGDSYNEQFF.